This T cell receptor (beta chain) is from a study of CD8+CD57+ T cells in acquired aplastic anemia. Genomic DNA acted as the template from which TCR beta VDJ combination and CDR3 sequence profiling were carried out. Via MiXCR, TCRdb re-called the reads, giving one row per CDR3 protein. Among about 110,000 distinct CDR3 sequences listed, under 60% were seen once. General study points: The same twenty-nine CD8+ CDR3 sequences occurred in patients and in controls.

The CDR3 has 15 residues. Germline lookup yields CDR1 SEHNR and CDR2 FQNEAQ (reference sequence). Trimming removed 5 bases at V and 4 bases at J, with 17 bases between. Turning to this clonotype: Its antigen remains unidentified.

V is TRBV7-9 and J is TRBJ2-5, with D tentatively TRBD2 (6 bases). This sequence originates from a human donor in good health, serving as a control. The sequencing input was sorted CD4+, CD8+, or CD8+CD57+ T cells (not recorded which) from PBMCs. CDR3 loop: CASSPTWEDRETQYF. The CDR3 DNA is TGTGCCAGCAGCCCCACTTGGGAGGACCGAGAGACCCAGTACTTC.